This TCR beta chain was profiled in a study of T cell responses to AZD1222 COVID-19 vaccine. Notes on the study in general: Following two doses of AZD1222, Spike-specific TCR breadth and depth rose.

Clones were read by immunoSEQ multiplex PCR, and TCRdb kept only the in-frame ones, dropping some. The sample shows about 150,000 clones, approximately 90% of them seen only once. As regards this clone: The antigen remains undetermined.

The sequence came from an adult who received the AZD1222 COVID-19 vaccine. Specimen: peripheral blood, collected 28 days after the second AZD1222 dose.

CDR3 protein: CASSYRAAMNTEAFF. The CDR3 nucleotides are TGTGCCAGCAGTTACAGGGCGGCGATGAACACTGAAGCTTTCTTT. This chain joins TRBV6-6 and TRBJ1-1, with D unresolved. The germline V gene encodes CDR1 MNHNY and CDR2 SVGAGI (reference sequence). This CDR3 has 15 amino acids. The germline V and J ends were trimmed by 2 bases and 0 bases, with 10 bases remaining between them.